A selection of T cell receptor beta chains follows, all from one sample in a study of blood T cell repertoires in COVID-19. Some clones are missing from TCRdb's copy, which holds only in-frame ones; the method was immunoSEQ multiplex PCR. Among 200,000 to 250,000 clones listed, 80% to 90% were seen once. Material: peripheral blood. All receptors come from a man between 25 and 39 years old with active or convalescent COVID-19. CDR3s include the opening cysteine and the closing phenylalanine or tryptophan. The order of the fields is V gene, J gene, D gene, clone size, CDR3 protein, CDR3 DNA. A D gene is named only where the DNA matches it firmly. Rows give clone size only sometimes, using once, few, many, or a class for an expanded clone.

TRBV11-2	TRBJ1-1	TRBD1	NA	CASSLTTSGQGAVTEAFF	TGTGCCAGCAGCTTAACCACTTCGGGACAGGGGGCTGTCACTGAAGCTTTCTTT
TRBV12-3/TRBV12-4	TRBJ1-5	NA	NA	CASSLGGQPQHF	TGTGCCAGCAGTTTGGGGGGTCAGCCCCAGCATTTT
TRBV5-1	TRBJ2-4	NA	NA	CASSPGTGLKNIQYF	TGCGCCAGCAGCCCAGGTACGGGACTGAAAAACATTCAGTACTTC
TRBV4-1	TRBJ1-6	TRBD1	NA	CASSQAGNRGNSPLHF	TGCGCCAGCAGCCAAGCGGGGAACAGGGGGAATTCACCCCTCCACTTT
TRBV7-3	TRBJ2-1	NA	NA	CASSTGLSYNEQFF	TGTGCCAGCAGCACTGGTCTTTCCTACAATGAGCAGTTCTTC
TRBV6-5	TRBJ2-7	NA	NA	CASSYRGLSEQYF	TGTGCCAGCAGTTACCGGGGACTCTCCGAGCAGTACTTC
TRBV19	TRBJ1-4	TRBD1	few	CASKFRGRGDEKLFF	TGTGCCAGTAAGTTCAGGGGGCGAGGGGATGAAAAACTGTTTTTT
TRBV29-1	TRBJ2-3	TRBD1	NA	CSVETGGRDTQYF	TGCAGCGTTGAGACAGGGGGTCGGGATACGCAGTATTTT
TRBV6-6	TRBJ1-6	NA	NA	CASSLSQSNSPLHF	TGTGCCAGCAGTTTATCACAGAGTAATTCACCCCTCCACTTT
TRBV6-5	TRBJ2-7	TRBD1	NA	CASSGQTYEQYF	TGTGCCAGTTCGGGACAGACCTACGAGCAGTACTTC
TRBV18	TRBJ1-2	TRBD1	NA	CASSSQTPGGNTF	TGTGCCAGCTCAAGCCAAACCCCAGGGGGGAACACCTTC
TRBV14	TRBJ1-5	TRBD1	NA	CASSLTGGNNQPQHF	TGTGCCAGCAGCCTCACAGGGGGAAACAATCAGCCCCAGCATTTT
TRBV3-1/TRBV3-2	TRBJ2-1	NA	NA	CASSQGQAGEQFF	TGTGCCAGCAGCCAAGGGCAGGCGGGTGAGCAGTTCTTC
TRBV4-1	TRBJ2-3	TRBD2	NA	CASSQVARGLAVRTDTQYF	TGCGCCAGCAGCCAGGTGGCCCGTGGACTAGCGGTACGCACAGATACGCAGTATTTT
TRBV6-5	TRBJ1-4	NA	NA	CASSSLSLRNEKLFF	TGTGCCAGCAGTTCGTTAAGTTTACGGAATGAAAAACTGTTTTTT
TRBV6-2/TRBV6-3	TRBJ2-6	TRBD1	NA	CASTPGTGLTGANVLTF	TGTGCCAGCACCCCGGGGACAGGATTGACTGGGGCCAACGTCCTGACTTTC
TRBV6-5	TRBJ1-2	NA	NA	CASRKPRGDQGYTF	TGTGCCAGCCGAAAACCACGGGGGGATCAGGGCTACACCTTC
TRBV7-3	TRBJ2-3	TRBD2	once	CASSSPLAGGADTQYF	TGTGCCAGCAGCTCGCCCTTAGCGGGAGGGGCAGATACGCAGTATTTT
TRBV7-9	TRBJ1-1	TRBD1	NA	CASSLAGGTGLEAFF	TGTGCCAGCAGCTTAGCCGGGGGGACAGGCCTTGAAGCTTTCTTT
TRBV2	TRBJ2-1	TRBD2	once	CASSITSGGWSNEQFF	TGTGCCAGCAGTATCACTAGCGGGGGGTGGTCCAATGAGCAGTTCTTC
TRBV2	TRBJ1-2	TRBD1	few	CASTEGQYGYTF	TGTGCCAGCACCGAGGGACAGTATGGCTACACCTTC
TRBV2	TRBJ2-7	TRBD1	NA	CASMTGQAGYEQYF	TGTGCCAGCATGACCGGACAGGCAGGCTACGAGCAGTACTTC
TRBV11-2	TRBJ2-1	NA	NA	CASSLGSLPTDEQFF	TGTGCCAGCAGCTTGGGCAGTTTACCCACCGATGAGCAGTTCTTC
TRBV2	TRBJ2-7	NA	many	CASRYGYEQYF	TGTGCCAGCAGGTACGGCTACGAGCAGTACTTC
TRBV28	TRBJ1-4	NA	NA	CASFSWGSRNEKLFF	TGTGCCAGCTTTAGTTGGGGCAGTAGGAATGAAAAACTGTTTTTT
TRBV30	TRBJ1-4	NA	NA	CAWGRFGEVGEKLFF	TGTGCCTGGGGCCGATTCGGGGAAGTGGGTGAAAAACTGTTTTTT
TRBV28	TRBJ2-7	TRBD1	NA	CASRYRGVGEQYF	TGTGCCAGCAGGTACAGGGGGGTAGGCGAGCAGTACTTC
TRBV5-1	TRBJ2-2	TRBD1	NA	CASSSRDSVTGELFF	TGCGCCAGCAGCTCCCGGGACAGTGTCACCGGGGAGCTGTTTTTT
TRBV3-1/TRBV3-2	TRBJ1-6	TRBD1	NA	CASSQGTGNSPLHF	TGTGCCAGCAGCCAAGGGACAGGGAATTCACCCCTCCACTTT
TRBV29-1	TRBJ2-7	TRBD2	NA	CSVEDVAGRAYEQYF	TGCAGCGTTGAAGATGTCGCAGGGAGGGCCTACGAGCAGTACTTC